What follows is one T cell receptor (beta chain) and its context. This sample stems from a study of control samples from healthy donors and cancer patients. Libraries were prepared by immunoSEQ multiplex PCR; TCRdb keeps only in-frame clonotypes and omits some of them. The table shows roughly 130,000 clones, with less than 90% occurring only once. The specimen sequenced was blood. This TCR was recovered from a young woman in good health.

The CDR3 DNA sequence: TGTGCCAGCAGCTCACAGGGGAAAACTGAAAAACTGTTTTTT. Protein sequence: CASSSQGKTEKLFF. The rearrangement uses TRBV28 and TRBJ1-4; 7 bases line up with TRBD1. The length of the CDR3 is 14 residues. Germline V CDR1 and CDR2: MDHEN, SYDVKM. Unmatched junction bases numbered 8, after V lost 6 bases and J lost 7 bases.